This T cell receptor (beta chain) is from a study of Ad26.COV2.S vaccination and SARS-CoV-2 variants. The overall study: Dosing was one shot or two shots 56 days apart.

The repertoire was sequenced with immunoSEQ multiplex PCR; TCRdb's copy has only in-frame clones and lacks some. This table has about 320,000 clones, around four fifths appearing once. CDR1 is SSHAT, CDR2 FNYEAQ, per germline (reference sequence). Between the trimmed V and J ends, which lost 2 bases and 5 bases, there was a span of 13 bases. This CDR3 comprises 15 residues. This clone was detected only a few times. This sample's treatment: around 19 received Ad26.COV2.S at low or high dose, single or two shots; about 5 received placebo; per-sample allocation not given. Day 63 after the first injection of vaccine or placebo was the sampling time. The vaccine delivered Wuhan-strain SARS-CoV-2 spike through an Ad26 vector.

The V gene is TRBV7-7, the J gene TRBJ1-3; tentative D call: TRBD1 (6 bases). This sequence originates from a person aged 18-65 years who received the Ad26.COV2.S COVID-19 vaccine or a placebo. The source material was peripheral blood, sampled in a trial of Ad26.COV2.S vaccine versus placebo. This CDR3 reads CASSLLRTARNTIYF. CDR3 nucleotides: TGTGCCAGCAGCTTACTAAGGACAGCCCGAAACACCATATATTTT.